This passage covers 23 T cell receptor beta chains from one sample sequenced in a study of T cell responses to AZD1222 COVID-19 vaccine. Here immunoSEQ multiplex PCR was the method, and the copy in TCRdb shows in-frame clones only, minus some. This table holds 66,000 or so clones, roughly 87% found once. Source: peripheral blood, taken on day 0 of AZD1222 vaccination. The receptors were sampled from an adult in good health.

V gene TRBV7-2 combines with J gene TRBJ2-7; 7 nucleotides match TRBD1. Germline V lookup: CDR1 SGHTA, CDR2 FQGNSA. The CDR3 consists of 14 residues. V shed 2 bases and J 5 bases; nucleotides not matched to a gene: 6. CDR3 bases: TGTGCCAGCAGCTTAAGAGGGGGCTTGGACGAGCAGTACTTC. As protein: CASSLRGGLDEQYF.

V is TRBV12-3 or TRBV12-4 and J is TRBJ1-1; D gene unclear. Trimming removed 5 bases from V and 1 base from J, with 5 bases in between. The CDR3 runs to 12 residues. DNA of the CDR3: TGTGCCAGCAGTCGGGAGAACACTGAAGCTTTCTTT. As protein: CASSRENTEAFF.

This chain joins TRBV12-3 or TRBV12-4 and TRBJ1-4; 7 bases agree with TRBD1. V gave up 11 bases and J gave up 4 bases; unmatched junction bases: 4. The CDR3 has 12 amino acids. In DNA, the CDR3 is TGTGCCGGGGGACAGATTAATGAAAAACTGTTTTTT. Translating gives CAGGQINEKLFF.

The chain employs TRBV5-1 and TRBJ2-3; 7 bases match TRBD1. Trimming took 5 bases from V and 4 from J; bases not matched to a gene: 10. Germline V CDR1 and CDR2: SGHRS, YFSETQ. The CDR3 contains 15 residues. CDR3 region: CASSEQGWGPDTQYF. The CDR3 region has the DNA TGCGCCAGCAGTGAACAGGGGTGGGGGCCAGATACGCAGTATTTT.

This chain links TRBV27 with TRBJ2-7; D unresolved. From germline, CDR1 is MNHEY and CDR2 SMNVEV (reference sequence). V lost 5 bases and J lost 4, with 12 bases in between. CDR3 length equals 13 residues. The CDR3 protein is CASSRSTRYEQYF. CDR3 coding DNA: TGTGCCAGCAGTAGATCGACCCGATACGAGCAGTACTTC.

V is TRBV12-3 or TRBV12-4 and J is TRBJ1-5; D gene unclear. The CDR3 totals 12 residues. Trimming pared 4 bases from V and 5 bases from J, leaving 6 bases between. The CDR3 region is CASSSVYQPQHF. For the CDR3, the DNA is TGTGCCAGCAGTTCAGTCTATCAGCCCCAGCATTTT.

This clone was detected only once. The J gene is TRBJ2-2, the V gene TRBV30; 7 nucleotides match TRBD1. From germline, CDR1 is GTSNPN and CDR2 SVGIG (reference sequence). V shed 8 bases, J shed 4 bases, and the junction held 7 bases outside the gene matches. The CDR3 covers 13 residues. CDR3 sequence (DNA): TGTGCCCGACAGGGACAACTCACCGGGGAGCTGTTTTTT. Protein product: CARQGQLTGELFF.

J is TRBJ2-4 and V is TRBV5-1, with TRBD2 matching 12 bases. The CDR3 runs to 17 residues. Germline CDR1 and CDR2: SGHRS and YFSETQ. V lost 0 bases, J lost 0 bases, and 1 base stayed unmatched. CDR3 sequence (DNA): TGCGCCAGCAGCTTGGGACTAGCGGGAGTAGCCAAAAACATTCAGTACTTC. Protein sequence: CASSLGLAGVAKNIQYF.

CDR3 sequence reads: CASSPGTGSHEQYF. CDR3 coding DNA: TGTGCCAGCAGTCCCGGAACAGGTTCCCACGAGCAGTACTTC. V and J are TRBV6-5 and TRBJ2-7; D might be TRBD1 (5 bases). This CDR3 contains 14 residues. Germline CDR1 reads MNHEY; CDR2 reads SVGAGI. V was shortened by 5 bases and J by 5 bases, with 16 bases between the two germline ends.

The CDR3 region has the DNA TGCAGCGTTGACGAATTGGAGGGTCGGATAGGAGAGACCCAGTACTTC. It specifies CSVDELEGRIGETQYF. The chain is built from TRBV29-1 and TRBJ2-5; perhaps TRBD2 as D (6 bases). The V end lost 3 bases, the J end lost 4 bases, and 21 bases lay between the germline ends. This CDR3 contains 16 residues. CDR1 is SQVTM, CDR2 ANQGSEA, per germline.

This rearrangement joins TRBV20-1 to TRBJ1-5, with D possibly matching TRBD1 (6 bases). CDR3 length: 15 residues. Germline assignment: CDR1 DFQATT and CDR2 SNEGSKA (reference sequence). Trimming stripped 3 bases from V and 0 bases from J, with 12 bases between. CDR3 coding DNA: TGCAGTGCTAGTCTCAGGGGATATAGCAATCAGCCCCAGCATTTT. Translated: CSASLRGYSNQPQHF.

The CDR3 spells CASRMRGPVTGELFF. Written as DNA, the CDR3 is TGTGCCAGCAGAATGCGGGGGCCGGTCACCGGGGAGCTGTTTTTT. The V call is TRBV6-5, the J call TRBJ2-2, with D maybe TRBD2 (7 bases). This CDR3 contains 15 residues. V was cut by 6 bases and J by 4 bases, with 15 bases left in between. Germline V lookup: CDR1 MNHEY, CDR2 SVGAGI.

The V gene is TRBV7-3, the J gene TRBJ1-2; tentatively, D is TRBD1 (6 bases). Germline V gene data show CDR1 as SGHTA and CDR2 as FQGTGA. CDR3 length equals 16 residues. V was trimmed by 2 bases and J by 2 bases, leaving 15 bases between them. Here the CDR3 DNA reads TGTGCCAGCAGCTTAGCAGGCGGACAGCTCAACTATGGCTACACCTTC. This sequence encodes CASSLAGGQLNYGYTF.

The rearrangement links TRBV4-1 to TRBJ1-1; TRBD1 matches at 7 bases. The germline V gene encodes CDR1 MGHRA and CDR2 YSYEKL. This CDR3 is 14 amino acids long. Trimming removed 4 bases from V and 0 bases from J; junction bases left unmatched: 2. CDR3 sequence (DNA): TGCGCCAGCAGCCGGACAGGAATGAACACTGAAGCTTTCTTT. Translation gives CASSRTGMNTEAFF.

V is TRBV7-9 and J is TRBJ2-1; D unclear. Trimming shortened V by 5 bases and J by 6 bases, and 8 bases separated the two germline ends. CDR1 is SEHNR and CDR2 is FQNEAQ in the germline V gene (reference sequence). This CDR3 region has 12 residues. The CDR3 DNA reads TGTGCCAGCAGCGGCTTGGGCAATGAGCAGTTCTTC. Its protein product is CASSGLGNEQFF.

The chain combines TRBV5-1 with TRBJ1-2; maybe TRBD1 (6 bases). V lost 0 bases to trimming and J lost 8 bases, with 14 bases between them. The CDR3 has 14 residues. Per germline, CDR1 SGHRS and CDR2 YFSETQ. The CDR3 nucleotides are TGCGCCAGCAGCTTGGACAGGGCGACCCGCGGCTACACCTTC. Protein: CASSLDRATRGYTF. Combining the CDR3 with reference TRBV5-1 and TRBJ1-2 gives the whole variable domain KAGVTQTPRYLIKTRGQQVTLSCSPISGHRSVSWYQQTPGQGLQFLFEYFSETQRNKGNFPGRFSGRQFSNSRSEMNVSTLELGDSALYLCASSLDRATRGYTFGSGTRLTVV.

This chain connects TRBV2 to TRBJ1-5, with 9 bases matching TRBD1. V gave up 6 bases and J gave up 7 bases; unmatched junction bases: 10. CDR1 is SNHLY and CDR2 is FYNNEI in the germline V gene. The CDR3 contains 15 residues. CDR3 nucleotide sequence: TGTGCCAGCAGGCTCGGGACAGGGAACGGGCAGCCCCAGCATTTT. This codes for CASRLGTGNGQPQHF.

V gene TRBV3-1 (or the pseudogene TRBV3-2) combines with J gene TRBJ2-5; TRBD2 matches 9 bases. CDR1 and CDR2 from the germline V gene are LGHDT and YNNKEL (reference sequence). The CDR3 covers 15 residues. The junction had 5 bases not matched to a gene; V was cut back by 1 base and J by 5 bases. Written as DNA, the CDR3 is TGTGCCAGCAGCCAAGGACTAGCGGAGGGGGAGACCCAGTACTTC. Translated, it gives CASSQGLAEGETQYF.

This chain links TRBV3-1 (or the pseudogene TRBV3-2) with TRBJ2-1; D possibly matches TRBD1 or TRBD2 (5 bases each). V was trimmed by 4 bases and J by 7 bases, leaving 17 bases between them. Germline V gives CDR1 LGHDT, CDR2 YNNKEL (reference sequence). The CDR3 sequence is 15 residues long. The CDR3 is CASSRGTARTNEQFF. In DNA, the CDR3 is TGTGCCAGCAGCCGGGGGACCGCACGTACAAATGAGCAGTTCTTC.

This CDR3 is CASSDSGTGVGNTIYF. CDR3 coding DNA: TGTGCCAGCAGTGATTCCGGGACAGGGGTTGGAAACACCATATATTTT. The chain carries TRBV6-1 and TRBJ1-3; 10 bases align to TRBD1. The germline V gene has CDR1 MNHNS and CDR2 SASEGT. Germline trimming cut 3 bases from V and 3 bases from J; bases unmatched to any gene: 5. The length of the CDR3 is 16 residues.

This clone was counted once. The chain combines TRBV9 with TRBJ1-1; possibly TRBD1 for D (6 bases). CDR1 is SGDLS and CDR2 is YYNGEE in the germline V gene. V shed 4 bases and J shed 0 bases, with 13 bases lying between them. The CDR3 extends over 15 amino acids. CDR3 nucleotides: TGTGCCAGCAGCCCCCGGGGGCTAATGAACACTGAAGCTTTCTTT. Its protein is CASSPRGLMNTEAFF.

The chain employs TRBV18 and TRBJ2-3, with D hard to call. Germline CDR1 KGHSH, CDR2 LQKENI. The CDR3 sequence is 14 residues long. Trimming left V 1 base short and J 4 bases short, with 9 bases between. The CDR3 DNA follows: TGTGCCAGCTCACCACGGGTGGGTGCAGATACGCAGTATTTT. Translation gives CASSPRVGADTQYF.

The gene calls are TRBV7-2 and TRBJ2-2; TRBD2 agrees at 9 bases. The CDR3 totals 16 residues. Looked up from germline, CDR1 is SGHTA and CDR2 is FQGNSA. Unmatched junction bases numbered 15, after V lost 10 bases and J lost 6 bases. The CDR3 region has the DNA TGTGCCACCCAGGACCCGGTTAGCGGGAGAGCCGGGGAGCTGTTTTTT. It yields the protein CATQDPVSGRAGELFF.